A single sample is the source of the 3 T cell receptor beta chains below, sequenced in a study of OX40 agonist ivuxolimab in advanced cancers. The table came from immunoSEQ multiplex PCR; TCRdb's copy has only in-frame clones and leaves some out. The sample lists tens of thousands of clones; over 75% were seen once. Sequences were derived from CD4+ or CD8+ T cells sorted from blood, sampled in a trial of the OX40 agonist ivuxolimab. These receptors all stem from an adult with an advanced solid tumor such as melanoma, head and neck, liver or kidney cancer.

The V and J genes are TRBV7-2 and TRBJ2-3, with D uncertain. Germline V CDR1 and CDR2: SGHTA, FQGNSA. The V and J ends lost 3 bases and 0 bases respectively, with 4 bases between them. This CDR3 comprises 13 residues. CDR3 DNA: TGTGCCAGCAGCTTCGCGAGCACAGATACGCAGTATTTT. This translates into CASSFASTDTQYF.

CDR3 residues: CASSSPGAGNTIYF. The CDR3 nucleotides read TGTGCCAGCAGTTCCCCCGGGGCTGGAAACACCATATATTTT. The chain carries TRBV6-5 and TRBJ1-3; no firm D call. The germline V and J ends were trimmed by 4 bases and 2 bases, with 9 bases remaining between them. This CDR3 has 14 residues. The germline gives CDR1 MNHEY, CDR2 SVGAGI.

V gene TRBV7-3 combines with J gene TRBJ2-3; D uncertain. The germline V gene encodes CDR1 SGHTA and CDR2 FQGTGA. Trimming stripped 6 bases from V and 1 base from J, with 8 bases between. This CDR3 has 13 amino acids. CDR3 nucleotide sequence: TGTGCCAGCAGTAGAGCCGGCACAGATACGCAGTATTTT. It encodes CASSRAGTDTQYF.